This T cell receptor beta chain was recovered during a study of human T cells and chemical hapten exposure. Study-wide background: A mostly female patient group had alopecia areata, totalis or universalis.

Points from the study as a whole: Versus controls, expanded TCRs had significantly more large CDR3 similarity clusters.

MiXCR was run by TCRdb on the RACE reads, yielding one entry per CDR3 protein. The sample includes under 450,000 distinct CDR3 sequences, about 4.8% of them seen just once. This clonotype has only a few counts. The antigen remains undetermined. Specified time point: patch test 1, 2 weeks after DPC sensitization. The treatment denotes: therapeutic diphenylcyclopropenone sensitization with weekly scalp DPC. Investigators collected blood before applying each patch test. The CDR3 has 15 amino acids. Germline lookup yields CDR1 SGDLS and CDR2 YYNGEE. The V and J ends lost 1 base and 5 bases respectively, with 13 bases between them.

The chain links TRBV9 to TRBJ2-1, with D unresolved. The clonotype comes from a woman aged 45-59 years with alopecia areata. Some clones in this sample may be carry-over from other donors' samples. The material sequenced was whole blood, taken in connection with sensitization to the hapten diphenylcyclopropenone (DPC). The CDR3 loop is CASSVFGNRNNEQFF. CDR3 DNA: TGTGCCAGCAGCGTATTTGGCAACAGAAACAATGAGCAGTTCTTC.